The present T cell receptor (beta chain) was sequenced within a study of cytomegalovirus exposure and HLA in healthy donors. Background on the study: An earlier analysis found some 120 million unique TCR beta sequences from 200 million or so T cells. General study results and limits: As a later analysis revealed, most CMV-associated TCR beta chains appeared HLA-restricted. A later analysis by the authors found several of the most significant clusters apparently linked to common viral pathogens.

The PCR had 60 Vbeta and 13 Jbeta primers. Assay used: immunoSEQ multiplex PCR; TCRdb lists only in-frame clones, some missing. The top ten clones hold 2% to 2.5% of a sample with under 95,000 clones, more than 60% of them seen once. As to this clone: Its antigen is not known.

Donors consisted of healthy bone marrow donors. Specimen: PBMCs. The sequence was obtained from a boy aged 5-17 years in good health and CMV-seronegative.

CDR3 coding DNA: TGTGCCACGAAGGGACAGGGGAACACTGAAGCTTTCTTT. Protein: CATKGQGNTEAFF. The chain combines TRBV6-1 with TRBJ1-1, with 9 nucleotides matching TRBD1. Per the germline V gene, CDR1 is MNHNS and CDR2 is SASEGT. CDR3 length equals 13 residues. Germline trimming cut 10 bases from V and 1 base from J; bases unmatched to any gene: 4.